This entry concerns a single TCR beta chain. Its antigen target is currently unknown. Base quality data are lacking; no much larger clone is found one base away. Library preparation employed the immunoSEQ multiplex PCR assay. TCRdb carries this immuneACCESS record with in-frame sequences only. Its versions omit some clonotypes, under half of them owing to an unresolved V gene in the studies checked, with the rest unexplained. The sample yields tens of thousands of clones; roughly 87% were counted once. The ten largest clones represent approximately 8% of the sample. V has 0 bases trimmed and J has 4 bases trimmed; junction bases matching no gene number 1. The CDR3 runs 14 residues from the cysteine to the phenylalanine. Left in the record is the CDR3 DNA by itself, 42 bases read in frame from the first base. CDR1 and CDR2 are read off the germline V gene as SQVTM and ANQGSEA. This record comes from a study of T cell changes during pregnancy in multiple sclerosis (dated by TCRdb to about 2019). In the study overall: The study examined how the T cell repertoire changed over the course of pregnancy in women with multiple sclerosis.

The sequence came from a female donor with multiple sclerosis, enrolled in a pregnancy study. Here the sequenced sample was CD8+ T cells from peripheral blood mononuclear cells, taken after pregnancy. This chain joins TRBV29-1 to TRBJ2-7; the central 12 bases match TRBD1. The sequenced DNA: TGCAGCGTTGAAGAGGGACAGGGGGCTTACGAGCAGTACTTC. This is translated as CSVEEGQGAYEQYF.